This T cell receptor beta chain appears in the sequencing data of a study of CD8+CD57+ T cells in acquired aplastic anemia. Looking at the study overall: Around 3.5 ug was the average amount of DNA from sorted CD4+ and CD8+ cells. Whole-study results and caveats: The number of CD8+ CDR3 sequences shared by patients and controls was approximately 31.

Patients chosen for sequencing had CD8+CD57+ cells that had expanded, as shown by flow cytometry. There were no patients without severe acquired aplastic anemia. Patients were treatment-naive when blood was sampled. Profiles of TCR beta VDJ and CDR3 were generated from a genomic DNA template. TCRdb fed the reads into MiXCR, producing one record per CDR3 protein. The data hold 150,000 or so distinct CDR3 sequences, with less than 60% observed a single time. This CDR3 is built from 14 residues. Looked up from germline, CDR1 is SGHTA and CDR2 is FQGTGA. V was shortened by 3 bases and J by 4 bases, with 12 bases between the two germline ends. A note on this clonotype: Its antigen is not known.

This TCR came from a human donor with aplastic anemia. V gene TRBV7-3 combines with J gene TRBJ1-2, with D possibly being TRBD1 (5 bases). The material sequenced was sorted CD4+, CD8+, or CD8+CD57+ T cells (not recorded which) from PBMCs. CDR3 bases: TGTGCCAGCAGCTTCGGCAGGGAGGGCTATGGCTACACCTTC. Translation: CASSFGREGYGYTF.